This T cell receptor beta chain is drawn from a study of beta chain features in type 1 diabetes. Findings and caveats of the study: Shortening of TCRB CDR3s, moderate but significant, appeared in all four CD4+ subsets of Type 1 diabetes patients.

In the case of this clone: Its antigen is as yet unknown.

Isolated RNA was reverse transcribed in full, so expressed TCRB transcripts were sequenced. Produced via immunoSEQ multiplex PCR; TCRdb's table is partial and in-frame only. The data hold around 710,000 clones, with 9.5% to 15% observed a single time. This CDR3 is built from 15 residues. V dropped 0 bases and J dropped 9 bases, with 13 bases sitting between them. CDR1 and CDR2 from the germline V gene are SGDLS and YYNGEE. Sequences were obtained from naive CD4+ T cells from blood. The clonotype was recovered from a man under 40 with type 1 diabetes. The rearrangement joins TRBV9 to TRBJ1-6; D unclear. The CDR3 loop reads CASSVGLGIGSPLHF. DNA of the CDR3: TGTGCCAGCAGCGTAGGGTTGGGGATTGGTTCACCCCTCCACTTT.